This T cell receptor (beta chain) was captured in a study of shared clonotypes between healthy human individuals. Regarding the study as a whole: Donor scarcity curtailed the genetic and exposure-history diversity represented herein. Non-shared clonotypes had lower generation probabilities than those shared by all four donors.

Template for every sorted-subset replicate PCR totaled 150 to 250 ng DNA, roughly 30,000 T cell genomes. The method was immunoSEQ multiplex PCR; TCRdb's version includes in-frame clones alone and lacks a portion of them. The table includes roughly 530,000 clones, 90% to 97% detected once. Comment on this clone: What it binds is not known.

V dropped 0 bases and J dropped 1; count of bases not matched to a gene: 12. The CDR3 has 20 amino acids. CDR1 MGHRA and CDR2 YSYEKL come from the germline V gene. Splitting of CD4+ cells produced CD45RA+ naive and CD45RA-negative memory subsets. The TCR was taken from a woman aged 30 to 39 in good health. The chain employs TRBV4-1 and TRBJ2-3; 11 positions agree with TRBD2. The specimen was naive CD4+ T cells sorted from blood. The subset denotes: CD45RA+ positively selected. The CDR3, as DNA: TGCGCCAGCAGCCAAGATTCCCTAGCGGGAGGCCCCGAAGGCACAGATACGCAGTATTTT. It codes for CASSQDSLAGGPEGTDTQYF.